These 18 T cell receptor beta chains share one sample of origin, sequenced in a study of shared clonotypes between healthy human individuals. Assay: immunoSEQ multiplex PCR; the TCRdb copy retains only in-frame clones and omits some. The sample has 1,500,000 or so clones, about 96% seen once. The sequenced material came from naive CD4+ T cells sorted from blood. Subset reported: CD45RA+ positively selected. These receptors came from a man under 40 in good health.

This chain links TRBV4-1 with TRBJ2-2, with D possibly matching TRBD1 (6 bases). Trimming shortened V by 3 bases and J by 7 bases, and 18 bases separated the two germline ends. Germline V gene sequence: CDR1 MGHRA, CDR2 YSYEKL. This CDR3 region has 16 residues. CDR3 sequence reads: CASSQLNQGLGGELFF. The DNA of the CDR3 is TGCGCCAGCAGCCAGTTAAACCAGGGGTTAGGCGGGGAGCTGTTTTTT.

Details on this clone: Other DNA sequences in this sample translate to the same CDR3. The rearrangement joins TRBV18 to TRBJ2-1; possibly TRBD2 for D (6 bases). The CDR3 sequence is 14 residues long. V was trimmed by 2 bases and J by 4 bases, leaving 9 bases between them. The germline CDR1 and CDR2 sequences are KGHSH and LQKENI. CDR3 region: CASSPTAGYNEQFF. For the CDR3, the DNA is TGTGCCAGCTCACCAACAGCGGGTTACAATGAGCAGTTCTTC.

The genes are TRBV19 and TRBJ2-6, with unresolved D. With 3 bases removed from V and 4 bases from J, the gap between germline ends came to 7 bases. This CDR3 has 14 residues. The germline V gene has CDR1 LNHDA and CDR2 SQIVND (reference sequence). The CDR3 nucleotides are TGTGCCAGTAGTATCCTAGGGGGGGCCAACGTCCTGACTTTC. Translating it yields CASSILGGANVLTF.

A remark on this clone: Other DNA sequences from this sample encode an identical CDR3 as well. The chain uses TRBV19 and TRBJ2-2; TRBD2 is a possible D gene (6 bases). The CDR3 has 17 residues. Trimming left V 2 bases short and J 5 bases short, with 18 bases between. CDR1 and CDR2 from the germline V gene are LNHDA and SQIVND (reference sequence). As DNA, the CDR3 is TGTGCCAGTAGTATAAGGCTGCCGGGACTGCAGACCGGGGAGCTGTTTTTT. This gives the protein CASSIRLPGLQTGELFF.

The chain links TRBV9 to TRBJ2-7; 8 nucleotides line up with TRBD1. Germline assignment: CDR1 SGDLS and CDR2 YYNGEE. V was pared by 0 bases and J by 2 bases, with 4 bases of the junction left unmatched. The CDR3 loop spans 15 amino acids. The CDR3 protein is CASSVDPTGAYEQYF. CDR3 bases: TGTGCCAGCAGCGTAGATCCGACAGGGGCCTACGAGCAGTACTTC.

The chain carries TRBV5-1 and TRBJ1-4, with a possible D match to TRBD1 (5 bases). Germline V gives CDR1 SGHRS, CDR2 YFSETQ. V was pared by 0 bases and J by 5 bases, with 11 bases between. The CDR3 runs to 15 residues. The CDR3 nucleotides read TGCGCCAGCAGCTTGGTCCAGGGAAGGAATGAAAAACTGTTTTTT. It is translated as CASSLVQGRNEKLFF.

V is TRBV9 and J is TRBJ1-4; D ambiguous. V was clipped by 0 bases and J by 8 bases, with 8 bases between them. This CDR3 spans 13 amino acids. CDR1 SGDLS and CDR2 YYNGEE come from the germline V gene. CDR3 loop: CASSVGVDEKLFF. Here the CDR3 DNA reads TGTGCCAGCAGCGTAGGGGTAGACGAAAAACTGTTTTTT. Using reference TRBV9 and TRBJ1-4 for the parts outside the CDR3, the full variable domain is DSGVTQTPKHLITATGQRVTLRCSPRSGDLSVYWYQQSLDQGLQFLIQYYNGEERAKGNILERFSAQQFPDLHSELNLSSLELGDSALYFCASSVGVDEKLFFGSGTQLSVL.

The chain has TRBV30 and TRBJ2-3; 8 bases line up with TRBD2. Germline trimming cut 0 bases from V and 9 bases from J; bases unmatched to any gene: 11. The CDR3 is 15 residues long. The germline gives CDR1 GTSNPN, CDR2 SVGIG (reference sequence). The CDR3 bases are TGTGCCTGGAGTGTAGTAGCGGGGTTCTCGGAGACGCAGTATTTT. It codes for CAWSVVAGFSETQYF.

A note on this clone: The junction differs from germline at one of its ends, possibly a read error. The chain links TRBV28 to TRBJ2-7, with 7 positions matching TRBD1. CDR1 and CDR2 from the germline V gene are MDHEN and SYDVKM. The CDR3 is 15 amino acids. The CDR3 region is CASTPLGQPSRPVDF. The CDR3 DNA sequence: TGTGCCAGCACCCCTCTGGGACAGCCTTCGCGACCGGTCGACTTC.

The chain has TRBV5-6 and TRBJ2-3, with TRBD1 as a possible D gene (5 bases). Per the germline V gene, CDR1 is SGHDT and CDR2 is YYEEEE. The CDR3 has 13 amino acids. The V and J ends lost 1 base and 4 bases respectively, with 7 bases between them. CDR3 amino acids: CASSLQGSDTQYF. The CDR3 coding sequence is TGTGCCAGCAGCTTGCAGGGATCAGATACGCAGTATTTT.

The chain carries TRBV5-1 and TRBJ1-2; D is possibly TRBD1 (5 bases). V lost 1 base and J lost 4, with 17 bases in between. Germline V CDR1 and CDR2: SGHRS, YFSETQ. The CDR3 has 16 residues. The chain's CDR3 is CASSLSHPGQSYGYTF. The CDR3 DNA reads TGCGCCAGCAGCTTGTCCCATCCGGGGCAGAGCTATGGCTACACCTTC.

The chain joins TRBV5-5 to TRBJ2-7; D uncertain. Germline V gives CDR1 SGHKS, CDR2 YYEKEE (reference sequence). The CDR3 covers 13 residues. The V end lost 0 bases, the J end lost 3 bases, and 7 bases lay between the germline ends. The CDR3: CASSLGPDYEQYF. The DNA for the CDR3 is TGTGCCAGCAGCTTGGGACCAGACTACGAGCAGTACTTC.

The genes are TRBV29-1 and TRBJ2-2, with TRBD2 matching over 12 bases. J lost 1 base, V lost 5 bases, and 2 bases had no gene match. From germline, CDR1 is SQVTM and CDR2 ANQGSEA. This CDR3 has 15 amino acids. DNA of the CDR3: TGCAGCGTTCGACTAGCGGGGGTGAACACCGGGGAGCTGTTTTTT. Translating it yields CSVRLAGVNTGELFF.

The V call is TRBV19, the J call TRBJ2-6, with 9 bases matching TRBD1. CDR1 LNHDA and CDR2 SQIVND come from the germline V gene (reference sequence). The CDR3 runs to 18 residues. The ends lost 1 base at V and 0 bases at J; junction bases unmatched: 4. The CDR3 DNA is TGTGCCAGTAGTATAGTGGGACAGGGAAGCTCTGGGGCCAACGTCCTGACTTTC. This sequence encodes CASSIVGQGSSGANVLTF.

The V and J genes are TRBV5-8 and TRBJ2-7; D gene ambiguous. The CDR3 has 12 residues. Trimming left V 0 bases short and J 4 bases short, with 5 bases between. Germline V CDR1 and CDR2: SGHTS, YDEGEE. CDR3 sequence (DNA): TGTGCCAGCAGCTTGGAAGGGTACGAGCAGTACTTC. Protein sequence: CASSLEGYEQYF. Full variable domain (outside the CDR3, taken from reference TRBV5-8 and TRBJ2-7): EAGVTQSPTHLIKTRGQQATLRCSPISGHTSVYWYQQALGLGLQFLLWYDEGEERNRGNFPPRFSGRQFPNYSSELNVNALELEDSALYLCASSLEGYEQYFGPGTRLTVT.

The chain links TRBV4-3 to TRBJ2-7; possibly TRBD1 or TRBD2 for D (7 bases each). The CDR3 has 15 residues. V was shortened by 0 bases and J by 4 bases, with 13 bases between the two germline ends. Germline V gives CDR1 LGHNA, CDR2 YSLEER. CDR3 DNA sequence: TGCGCCAGCAGCCAAGATGACAGGGAGGGTTACGAGCAGTACTTC. Protein sequence: CASSQDDREGYEQYF.

V usage is TRBV4-3 and J usage is TRBJ2-2; possible D gene TRBD2, 6 bases. The V and J ends lost 0 bases and 1 base respectively, with 12 bases between them. The CDR3 runs to 17 residues. Germline-derived CDR1 and CDR2 are LGHNA and YSLEER. The CDR3 coding sequence is TGCGCCAGCAGCCAAGATCGAGGTAGCGGGAACACCGGGGAGCTGTTTTTT. This gives the protein CASSQDRGSGNTGELFF.

The V gene is TRBV5-8, the J gene TRBJ2-7, with TRBD2 as a possible D gene (5 bases). The V gene's germline CDR1 is SGHTS and CDR2 YDEGEE. This CDR3 has 13 amino acids. Between the trimmed V and J ends, which lost 6 bases and 2 bases, there was a span of 12 bases. DNA for the CDR3: TGTGCCAGCACCCGAGTAGCGCCCTACGAGCAGTACTTC. It encodes CASTRVAPYEQYF.